One and the same sample provided the 15 T cell receptor beta chains below, sequenced in a study of CD8 T cells in Susac syndrome. RNA in amounts of about 0.45 to 1 ug was reverse transcribed with random hexamers. TCRdb reanalysed the immunoSEQ multiplex PCR reads using MiXCR and keeps one entry per CDR3 protein. The sample has about 53,000 distinct CDR3 sequences, just under 95% seen once. The sequenced material came from CD8+ T cells from PBMCs. These TCRs come from a human donor with Susac syndrome.

This chain connects TRBV7-8 to TRBJ1-1; 9 nucleotides line up with TRBD1. This CDR3 has 14 amino acids. V lost 0 bases to trimming and J lost 8 bases; unmatched junction nucleotides: 4. From germline, CDR1 is SGHVS and CDR2 FQNEAQ. The CDR3, as DNA: TGTGCCAGCAGCTTAGCTGGGACAGGGTGGGAAGCTTTCTTT. It encodes CASSLAGTGWEAFF.

V is TRBV4-1 and J is TRBJ2-7, with TRBD1 as a possible D gene (6 bases). CDR3 size: 13 residues. Trimming shortened V by 1 base and J by 5 bases, and 9 bases separated the two germline ends. Germline CDR1 and CDR2: MGHRA and YSYEKL. The CDR3 is CASSQARQDEQYF. The CDR3, as DNA: TGCGCCAGCAGCCAAGCTAGACAGGACGAGCAGTACTTC.

This sequence joins TRBV15 and TRBJ1-1; a weak D match, TRBD1 (5 bases). Per germline, CDR1 LNHNV and CDR2 YYDKDF (reference sequence). V dropped 0 bases and J dropped 5 bases, with 16 bases sitting between them. The CDR3 runs to 16 residues. The CDR3: CATSRDLTQGWTEAFF. As DNA, the CDR3 is TGTGCCACCAGCAGAGATCTTACCCAGGGTTGGACTGAAGCTTTCTTT. Together with reference TRBV15 and TRBJ1-1, the CDR3 gives the full variable domain: DAMVIQNPRYQVTQFGKPVTLSCSQTLNHNVMYWYQQKSSQAPKLLFHYYDKDFNNEADTPDNFQSRRPNTSFCFLDIRSPGLGDTAMYLCATSRDLTQGWTEAFFGQGTRLTVV.

The V and J genes are TRBV5-1 and TRBJ1-1; 7 bases align to TRBD1. Unmatched junction bases numbered 7, after V lost 7 bases and J lost 4 bases. Per the germline V gene, CDR1 is SGHRS and CDR2 is YFSETQ. CDR3 size: 13 residues. CDR3: CASWDSGSTEAFF. DNA for the CDR3: TGCGCCAGCTGGGACAGCGGGTCCACTGAAGCTTTCTTT. The entire variable domain, with the rest obtained from reference TRBV5-1 and TRBJ1-1, is as follows: KAGVTQTPRYLIKTRGQQVTLSCSPISGHRSVSWYQQTPGQGLQFLFEYFSETQRNKGNFPGRFSGRQFSNSRSEMNVSTLELGDSALYLCASWDSGSTEAFFGQGTRLTVV.

This sequence joins TRBV9 and TRBJ2-3, with TRBD1 as a possible D gene (5 bases). The germline V gene encodes CDR1 SGDLS and CDR2 YYNGEE. The CDR3 is 17 amino acids. V shed 3 bases and J shed 0 bases, with 17 bases lying between them. CDR3 residues: CASSGPRATASTDTQYF. CDR3 nucleotide sequence: TGTGCCAGCAGCGGCCCTCGGGCGACAGCGAGCACAGATACGCAGTATTTT.

V is TRBV10-3 and J is TRBJ2-6; D is unclear. The CDR3 has 15 residues. The V gene lost 3 bases and the J gene lost 3 bases, with 9 bases spanning the gap. Germline loops: CDR1 ENHRY, CDR2 SYGVKD. The CDR3 region has the DNA TGTGCCATCAGTGACCGAGCTGGTGGGGCCAACGTCCTGACTTTC. Amino acids: CAISDRAGGANVLTF.

This clonotype was counted a single time. This chain links TRBV7-9 with TRBJ2-2; D unclear. Germline-derived CDR1 and CDR2 are SEHNR and FQNEAQ (reference sequence). Trimming took 1 base from V and 6 from J, leaving 12 bases between them. CDR3 size: 15 residues. The CDR3 here is CASSLVGSISGELFF. The CDR3 DNA reads as TGTGCCAGCAGCTTAGTGGGATCTATCTCCGGGGAGCTGTTTTTT.

This clonotype is a singleton in its sample. This CDR3 reads CASSSRTRVLGEETQYF. The CDR3 bases are TGTGCCAGCAGCTCCAGGACCAGGGTTCTAGGGGAAGAGACCCAGTACTTC. The chain joins TRBV7-6 to TRBJ2-5, with TRBD1 as a possible D gene (5 bases). V was shortened by 4 bases and J by 3 bases, with 21 bases between the two germline ends. CDR1 is SGHVS, CDR2 FNYEAQ, per germline. The CDR3 extends over 17 amino acids.

V usage is TRBV28 and J usage is TRBJ2-7; D possibly corresponds to TRBD2 (6 bases). This CDR3 is built from 14 residues. Germline V gene sequence: CDR1 MDHEN, CDR2 SYDVKM. V gave up 6 bases and J gave up 12 bases, with 24 bases separating them. This CDR3 is CASRTWTIRSQPYF. The CDR3 nucleotides read TGTGCCAGCAGGACTTGGACTATCCGTAGCCAACCGTACTTC.

In its sample, this clonotype was seen once. This CDR3 reads CASSVNSPSYEQYF. The CDR3, as DNA: TGTGCCAGCAGCGTAAACAGTCCCTCCTACGAGCAGTACTTC. The rearrangement uses TRBV9 and TRBJ2-7; D unclear. Germline V gene sequence: CDR1 SGDLS, CDR2 YYNGEE. The ends were cut back, 1 base at V and 0 bases at J, with 8 bases in the middle. The CDR3 extends over 14 amino acids.

The V and J genes are TRBV5-5 and TRBJ1-1; D not certain. CDR1 is SGHKS, CDR2 YYEKEE, per germline (reference sequence). The CDR3 contains 13 residues. The V gene lost 7 bases and the J gene lost 0 bases, with 10 bases spanning the gap. CDR3 protein: CASDADLNTEAFF. CDR3 nucleotide sequence: TGTGCCAGCGACGCGGATCTGAACACTGAAGCTTTCTTT. Supplemented by reference TRBV5-5 and TRBJ1-1, the full variable domain reads DAGVTQSPTHLIKTRGQQVTLRCSPISGHKSVSWYQQVLGQGPQFIFQYYEKEERGRGNFPDRFSARQFPNYSSELNVNALLLGDSALYLCASDADLNTEAFFGQGTRLTVV.

V is TRBV7-9 and J is TRBJ2-3; the D is unclear. V was clipped by 5 bases and J by 6 bases, with 12 bases between them. The CDR3 has 13 residues. Germline values: CDR1 SEHNR, CDR2 FQNEAQ (reference sequence). The chain's CDR3 is CASSPPSRDTQYF. DNA of the CDR3: TGTGCCAGCAGCCCGCCTAGTAGGGATACGCAGTATTTT.

The chain combines TRBV5-6 with TRBJ2-1, with TRBD1 matching 10 bases. The CDR3 has 15 amino acids. The germline V gene encodes CDR1 SGHDT and CDR2 YYEEEE. Trimming cost V 2 bases and J 4 bases; bases outside gene matches: 3. The CDR3 loop is CASSLEDRGYNEQFF. DNA for the CDR3: TGTGCCAGCAGCTTAGAGGACAGGGGGTACAATGAGCAGTTCTTC.

The V and J genes are TRBV25-1 and TRBJ2-2; D remains unclear. Germline-derived CDR1 and CDR2 are MGHDK and SYGVNS. The V gene lost 2 bases and the J gene lost 8 bases, with 6 bases spanning the gap. The CDR3 is made up of 12 amino acids. The CDR3 region is CASSELGGELFF. The CDR3 DNA reads as TGTGCCAGCAGTGAACTGGGTGGGGAGCTGTTTTTT. The full variable domain, its missing parts supplied by reference TRBV25-1 and TRBJ2-2, is EADIYQTPRYLVIGTGKKITLECSQTMGHDKMYWYQQDPGMELHLIHYSYGVNSTEKGDLSSESTVSRIRTEHFPLTLESARPSHTSQYLCASSELGGELFFGEGSRLTVL.

The chain combines TRBV7-9 with TRBJ2-7, with D perhaps TRBD1 (5 bases). The CDR3 consists of 16 residues. Trimming removed 2 bases at V and 0 bases at J, with 14 bases between. Germline lookup yields CDR1 SEHNR and CDR2 FQNEAQ (reference sequence). The CDR3 nucleotides are TGTGCCAGCAGCTTACTGGACACACAGCCCTCCTACGAGCAGTACTTC. Protein product: CASSLLDTQPSYEQYF.